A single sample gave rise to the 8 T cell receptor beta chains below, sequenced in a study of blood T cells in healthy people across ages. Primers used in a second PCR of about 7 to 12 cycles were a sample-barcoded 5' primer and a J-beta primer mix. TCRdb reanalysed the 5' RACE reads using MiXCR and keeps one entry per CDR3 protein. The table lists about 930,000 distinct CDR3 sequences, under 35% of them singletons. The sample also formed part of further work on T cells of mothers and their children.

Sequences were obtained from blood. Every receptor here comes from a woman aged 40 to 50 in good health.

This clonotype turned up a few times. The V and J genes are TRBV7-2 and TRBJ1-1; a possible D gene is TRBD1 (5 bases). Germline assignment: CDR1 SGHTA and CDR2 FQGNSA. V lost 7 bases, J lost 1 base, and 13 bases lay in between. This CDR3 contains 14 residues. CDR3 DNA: TGTGCCAGCATCGCCGGGACGGCGAACACTGAAGCTTTCTTT. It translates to CASIAGTANTEAFF.

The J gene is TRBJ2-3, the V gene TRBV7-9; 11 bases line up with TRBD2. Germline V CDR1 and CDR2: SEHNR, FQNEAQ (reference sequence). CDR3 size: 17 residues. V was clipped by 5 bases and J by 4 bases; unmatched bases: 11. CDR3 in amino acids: CASSPRGLAERADTQYF. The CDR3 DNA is TGTGCCAGCAGCCCAAGGGGACTAGCGGAGCGCGCAGATACGCAGTATTTT.

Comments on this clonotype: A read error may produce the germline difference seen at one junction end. The CDR3: CKVVAKDIQYF. The CDR3 bases are TGCAAGGTGGTAGCCAAAGACATTCAGTACTTC. The chain has TRBV18 and TRBJ2-4; no clear D. The CDR3 contains 11 residues. The V gene's germline CDR1 is KGHSH and CDR2 LQKENI.

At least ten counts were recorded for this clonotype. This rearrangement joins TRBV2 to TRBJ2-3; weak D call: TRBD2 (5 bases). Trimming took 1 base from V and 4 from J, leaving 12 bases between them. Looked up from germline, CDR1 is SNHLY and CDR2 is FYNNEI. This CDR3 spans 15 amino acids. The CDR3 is CASSEEASSPDTQYF. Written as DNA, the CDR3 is TGTGCCAGCAGTGAAGAAGCATCTAGCCCAGATACGCAGTATTTT.

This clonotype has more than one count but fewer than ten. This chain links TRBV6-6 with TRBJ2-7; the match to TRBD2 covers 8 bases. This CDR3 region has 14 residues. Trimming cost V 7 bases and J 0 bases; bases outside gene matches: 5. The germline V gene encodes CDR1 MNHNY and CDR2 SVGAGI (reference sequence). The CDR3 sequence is CASTPGGSSYEQYF. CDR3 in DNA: TGTGCCAGCACCCCGGGGGGGAGCTCCTACGAGCAGTACTTC.

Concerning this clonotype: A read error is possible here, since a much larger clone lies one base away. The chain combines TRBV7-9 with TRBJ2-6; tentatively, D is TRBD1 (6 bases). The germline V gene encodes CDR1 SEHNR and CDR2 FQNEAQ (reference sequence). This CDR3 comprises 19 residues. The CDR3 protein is CASRLGVGQRAGGANVLTF. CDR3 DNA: TGTGCCAGCAGGTTAGGAGTAGGACAGAGGGCCGGTGGGGCCAACGTCCTGACTTTC. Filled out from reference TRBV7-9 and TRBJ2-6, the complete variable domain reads DTGVSQNPRHKITKRGQNVTFRCDPISEHNRLYWYRQTLGQGPEFLTYFQNEAQLEKSRLLSDRFSAERPKGSFSTLEIQRTEQGDSAMYLCASRLGVGQRAGGANVLTFGAGSRLTVL.

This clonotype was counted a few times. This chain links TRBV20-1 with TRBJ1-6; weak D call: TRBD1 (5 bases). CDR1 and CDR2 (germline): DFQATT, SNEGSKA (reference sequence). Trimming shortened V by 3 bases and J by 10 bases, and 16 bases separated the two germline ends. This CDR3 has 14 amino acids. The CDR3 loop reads CSASGAGVKSPLHF. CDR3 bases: TGCAGTGCTAGTGGGGCCGGGGTCAAATCACCCCTCCACTTT.

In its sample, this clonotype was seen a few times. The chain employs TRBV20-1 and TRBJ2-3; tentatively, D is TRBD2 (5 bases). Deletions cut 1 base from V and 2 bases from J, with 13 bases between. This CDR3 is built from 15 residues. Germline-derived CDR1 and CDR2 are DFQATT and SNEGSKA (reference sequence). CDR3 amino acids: CSARGVATITDTQYF. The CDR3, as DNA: TGCAGTGCTAGAGGCGTAGCGACGATCACAGATACGCAGTATTTT.